The 6 T cell receptor beta chains below all came from one sample that was sequenced in a study of early T cells in non-severe SARS-CoV-2 infection. TCRdb re-analysed the 5' RACE reads in MiXCR, keeping a single row per CDR3 protein. The profile covers 75,000 or so distinct CDR3 sequences, with around 14% appearing a single time and roughly 11% taken by the ten largest. Sequenced material: whole blood. These receptor sequences come from an adult who was a healthcare worker with PCR-confirmed SARS-CoV-2 infection or an uninfected control (not recorded which).

This clonotype was seen ten or more times. This chain connects TRBV7-3 to TRBJ2-3, with TRBD2 matching 9 bases. Trimming cost V 4 bases and J 3 bases; bases outside gene matches: 5. This CDR3 is built from 15 residues. Germline loops: CDR1 SGHTA, CDR2 FQGTGA. The CDR3 region is CASSSYSGGTDTQYF. CDR3 coding DNA: TGTGCCAGCAGCTCCTACAGCGGGGGGACAGATACGCAGTATTTT. Complete variable domain (other parts from reference TRBV7-3 and TRBJ2-3): GAGVSQTPSNKVTEKGKYVELRCDPISGHTALYWYRQSLGQGPEFLIYFQGTGAADDSGLPNDRFFAVRPEGSVSTLKIQRTERGDSAVYLCASSSYSGGTDTQYFGPGTRLTVL.

The V gene is TRBV29-1, the J gene TRBJ1-1; 7 nucleotides align to TRBD1. J lost 5 bases, V lost 7 bases, and 1 base had no gene match. CDR1 is SQVTM, CDR2 ANQGSEA, per germline. CDR3 size: 10 residues. CDR3 amino acids: CSGQGTEAFF. In DNA, the CDR3 is TGCAGCGGACAGGGAACTGAAGCTTTCTTT. Full variable domain (missing parts from reference TRBV29-1 and TRBJ1-1): SAVISQKPSRDICQRGTSLTIQCQVDSQVTMMFWYRQQPGQSLTLIATANQGSEATYESGFVIDKFPISRPNLTFSTLTVSNMSPEDSSIYLCSGQGTEAFFGQGTRLTVV.

The V gene is TRBV6-2 or TRBV6-3, the J gene TRBJ2-5; TRBD2 matches 9 bases. The CDR3 totals 15 residues. The germline gives CDR1 MNHEY, CDR2 SVGEGT. J lost 6 bases, V lost 4 bases, and 9 bases had no gene match. The chain's CDR3 is CASSSLAGVLQTQYF. In nucleotides, the CDR3 is TGTGCCAGCAGTTCGTTAGCGGGGGTTCTGCAGACCCAGTACTTC.

In this sample, this clonotype turned up a few times. V and J are TRBV7-9 and TRBJ2-7; D is possibly TRBD1 (6 bases). CDR1 is SEHNR, CDR2 FQNEAQ, per germline (reference sequence). Trimming stripped 6 bases from V and 3 bases from J, with 18 bases between. The CDR3 totals 15 residues. The DNA for the CDR3 is TGTGCCAGCAGTTATAGACCAGGGGCAGGCTACGAGCAGTACTTC. It codes for CASSYRPGAGYEQYF.

This clonotype was recorded many times. The chain links TRBV29-1 to TRBJ2-7, with 8 bases fitting TRBD1. The trim removed 5 bases at V and 3 bases at J, leaving 9 bases unmatched. This CDR3 has 14 amino acids. Per germline, CDR1 SQVTM and CDR2 ANQGSEA. CDR3 coding DNA: TGCAGCGTTCAACAAAGGGACAGGTTCTACGAGCAGTACTTC. Translated, it gives CSVQQRDRFYEQYF.

This chain links TRBV12-3 or TRBV12-4 with TRBJ2-1; 10 bases align to TRBD2. V dropped 8 bases and J dropped 5; count of bases not matched to a gene: 12. The CDR3 loop spans 16 amino acids. The CDR3 loop reads CASEALAGTLHNEQFF. The CDR3 coding sequence is TGTGCCAGCGAAGCACTAGCGGGGACCCTACACAATGAGCAGTTCTTC.